This T cell receptor beta chain was identified during a study of a mutant IDH1 vaccine in newly diagnosed glioma (dated by TCRdb to the early 2020s). Looking at the study overall: Of the roughly 34 treated patients, around 62% were male and about 40% were female, and a mean age of 40.4 years was recorded. Prior to enrollment, patients had been given standard therapy consisting of radiotherapy alone, temozolomide alone, or radiochemotherapy with temozolomide, with the combination given to most patients. Peripheral blood was collected at six visits: V03 (baseline), V05, V07, V10, V12 and V13. Longitudinal TCRB deep sequencing was done for 25 treated patients, wherever samples were available for exploratory analyses.

In the germline V gene, CDR1 corresponds to MDHEN and CDR2 to SYDVKM. From the cysteine through the phenylalanine, the CDR3 covers 12 amino acids. Of the read, only the CDR3 DNA is kept; its 36 bases are in frame from base 1. V lost 10 bases and J lost 7 bases; the stretch between them is 13 bases long. Libraries came from the immunoSEQ multiplex PCR assay. The hsTCRB Kit was used according to the manufacturer's protocol to amplify rearranged TCR beta chain sequences. An Illumina MiSeq was used to sequence the TCRB libraries. Turning to the authors' computational methods: The kit vendor's proprietary platform handled demultiplexing, trimming and gene mapping. TCRdb limited this immuneACCESS table to in-frame rearrangements with V and J called. A share of clones is missing; checked studies link under half to unresolved V genes, and the rest is unexplained. V and J calls and clone size are given by that table; D and trimming were obtained from the DNA. The sample yields 98,000 or so clones; around 90% were counted once. The ten largest clonotypes hold around 0.6% of the sample.

The meaning of the sample's time point label: baseline, week 1 (first vaccination visit). The label giving this sample's treatment or condition can be read as: pre-vaccination baseline after standard-of-care therapy. Newly diagnosed WHO grade 3 or 4 IDH1-mutant astrocytomas showing loss of nuclear ATRX were present in the donors. The samples were drawn from NOA16, a multicentre, single-arm, open-label phase I trial in Germany that tested a mutant IDH1 peptide vaccine in humans for the first time. Blood drawn at visit V03 was used as the baseline sample for immunogenicity testing. Genomic DNA for TCRB sequencing was extracted from EDTA blood using the DNeasy Blood and Tissue Kit. Paper-wide results and their limitations: The authors noted that analyses of patient blood samples could not be reproduced because of sample limitations. No apparent relationship was observed between pseudoprogression and alterations in the top peripheral T cell clonotypes detected by TCRB sequencing. Selection of PBMC samples for TCRB deep sequencing was based on availability. Across multiple MHC alleles, vaccine-induced immune responses were seen in more than 90% of patients.

Details on this clone: Its antigen specificity is not known. Base qualities were left out, and no much larger clone turns up one base away.

The sequence came from a woman aged 50 to 60 with glioma. The specimen was PBMCs, collected from a glioma patient treated with radiotherapy, temozolomide or both. In this chain, TRBV28 is recombined with TRBJ1-4, with TRBD1 as a weak D call on 5 bases. The CDR3 in this case is CATGTNAEKLFF. The nucleotides read TGTGCCACCGGGACTAATGCTGAAAAACTGTTTTTT.